A selection of T cell receptor beta chains follows, all from one sample in a study of cytomegalovirus exposure and HLA in healthy donors. The data were produced by immunoSEQ multiplex PCR, yet TCRdb's version contains in-frame clones alone and is incomplete. Recorded for this sample: 100,000 or so clones. Material for sequencing was PBMCs. These receptors came from a man aged 45-65 years in good health and CMV-seronegative. The CDR3 runs from the conserved cysteine through the conserved F or W. A D gene is named only where the DNA matches it firmly. Only some rows state a clone size, as once, few, many or a class for expanded clones.

d_gene | abundance | j_gene | v_gene | CDR3nt | CDR3aa
TRBD2 | NA | TRBJ2-1 | TRBV4-3 | TGCGCCAGCAGCCAGGGCCGACTAGCGGGAGGGCCCAACAATGAGCAGTTCTTC | CASSQGRLAGGPNNEQFF
NA | NA | TRBJ1-5 | TRBV5-1 | TGCGCCAGCAGCTTGGGAACCGGGAGTAAGGATCAGCCCCAGCATTTT | CASSLGTGSKDQPQHF
TRBD1 | NA | TRBJ1-1 | TRBV5-1 | TGCGCCAGCAGCCGGACAGGGGAGAACACTGAAGCTTTCTTT | CASSRTGENTEAFF
TRBD1 | NA | TRBJ2-2 | TRBV7-2 | TGTGCCAGCAGCTTAAGGGGACAGTTAATGGCCGGGGAGCTGTTTTTT | CASSLRGQLMAGELFF
TRBD1 | NA | TRBJ2-7 | TRBV29-1 | TGCAGCGTTGAAGTTGTCGGGACAGGGTTTGTGACCGAGCAGTACTTC | CSVEVVGTGFVTEQYF
TRBD2 | NA | TRBJ2-2 | TRBV4-3 | TGCGCCAGCAGCCGAAATGCGGGGGGCTCGAACACCGGGGAGCTGTTTTTT | CASSRNAGGSNTGELFF
NA | NA | TRBJ2-1 | TRBV20-1 | TGCAGTGCCCCAGACAACAATGAGCAGTTCTTC | CSAPDNNEQFF
TRBD1 | NA | TRBJ2-7 | TRBV6-1 | TGTGCCAGCAGCTACACACCGACAGGGGCCGGAGAGCAGTACTTC | CASSYTPTGAGEQYF
NA | NA | TRBJ1-6 | TRBV27 | TGTGCCAGCAGTTTTCGAGGGCGTTCACCCCTCCACTTT | CASSFRGRSPLHF
TRBD1 | medium-sized | TRBJ2-1 | TRBV6-6 | TGTGCCAGCAGTTACGGGACAGGGGGTCCCAGCAATGAGCAGTTCTTC | CASSYGTGGPSNEQFF
NA | NA | TRBJ1-6 | TRBV2 | TGTGCCAGCAAGAGGGATACCTATAATTCACCCCTCCACTTT | CASKRDTYNSPLHF
NA | NA | TRBJ1-1 | TRBV11-2 | TGTGCCAGCAGCCCGGACCGGGGATGGGCTGAAGCTTTCTTT | CASSPDRGWAEAFF
TRBD2 | NA | TRBJ2-7 | TRBV7-8 | TGTGCCAGCAGCCTCGGGACTAGCGGGAGCTACGAGCAGTACTTC | CASSLGTSGSYEQYF
TRBD2 | NA | TRBJ2-7 | TRBV6-1 | TGTGCCAGCAGTGCCCCCACTAGCGGGATAACCTACGAGCAGTACTTC | CASSAPTSGITYEQYF
NA | NA | TRBJ1-2 | TRBV2 | TGTGCCAGCAGCCTTTCGAGGGGGGGCTACACCTTC | CASSLSRGGYTF
TRBD1 | NA | TRBJ1-1 | TRBV19 | TGTGCCAGTAGCACGACAGGGGGCACTGAAGCTTTCTTT | CASSTTGGTEAFF
TRBD1 | NA | TRBJ1-1 | TRBV11-3 | TGTGCCAGCGGCGACAGGGTATACACTGAAGCTTTCTTT | CASGDRVYTEAFF
NA | NA | TRBJ1-5 | TRBV6-1 | TGTGCCAGCAGTGAAGGGGGCGGTGCCGAGGTACAGCCCCAGCATTTT | CASSEGGGAEVQPQHF
NA | NA | TRBJ2-2 | TRBV30 | TGTGCCTGGAATGGACAAAGGGCCCGAGATACTACCGGGGAGCTGTTTTTT | CAWNGQRARDTTGELFF
NA | NA | TRBJ1-3 | TRBV25-1 | TGTGCCAGCAGTGGTCCCAGATCTGGAAACACCATATATTTT | CASSGPRSGNTIYF
NA | NA | TRBJ2-1 | TRBV19 | TGTGCCAGTAAACCTCAGGGGATAAATGAGCAGTTCTTC | CASKPQGINEQFF
NA | NA | TRBJ2-7 | TRBV7-2 | TGTGCCAGCAGCTGGCAGTCGAGGGAGCAGTACTTC | CASSWQSREQYF
NA | NA | TRBJ2-7 | TRBV27 | TGTGCCAGCAGTCACGCGCGTGATAGCTACGAGCAGTACTTC | CASSHARDSYEQYF
NA | NA | TRBJ1-2 | TRBV19 | TGTGCCAGTAGTATAGCGTCTTCGCGGGGCTACACCTTC | CASSIASSRGYTF
NA | NA | TRBJ1-5 | TRBV27 | TGTGCCAGCAGGGAGGGTTATAGCAATCAGCCCCAGCATTTT | CASREGYSNQPQHF
NA | NA | TRBJ2-3 | TRBV7-9 | TGTGCCAGCAGCCCGGACAGAACTCTACCCAGCACAGATACGCAGTATTTT | CASSPDRTLPSTDTQYF
TRBD2 | NA | TRBJ2-7 | TRBV19 | TGTGCCAGTAGTATTGGGACTAGCGGGGGGGACGAGCAGTACTTC | CASSIGTSGGDEQYF
TRBD1 | NA | TRBJ2-7 | TRBV29-1 | TGCAGCGTCCGATTCCGGGACAGAGACTACGAGCAGTACTTC | CSVRFRDRDYEQYF
NA | NA | TRBJ1-1 | TRBV5-4 | TGTGCCAGCAGCTTGGGTTTTATTGGCCTCCCAAACACTGAAGCTTTCTTT | CASSLGFIGLPNTEAFF
TRBD1 | NA | TRBJ1-1 | TRBV19 | TGTGCCAGTAGTAGCCGGGACAGGATAAACACTGAAGCTTTCTTT | CASSSRDRINTEAFF
TRBD1 | NA | TRBJ1-5 | TRBV6-1 | TGTGCCAGCAGTGCGACTTGGGACAGCGATCAGCCCCAGCATTTT | CASSATWDSDQPQHF
TRBD2 | NA | TRBJ2-1 | TRBV5-4 | TGTGCCAGCAGCGGGGTAACCGGACTAGCGGGGTACAATGAGCAGTTCTTC | CASSGVTGLAGYNEQFF
TRBD1 | NA | TRBJ1-2 | TRBV5-1 | TGCGCCAGCAGGGAGGACAGGGGAAGCGGCTACACCTTC | CASREDRGSGYTF
NA | NA | TRBJ1-1 | TRBV6-5 | TGTGCCAGCAGGAATCCGGGACTTGAAGCTTTCTTT | CASRNPGLEAFF
NA | NA | TRBJ1-4 | TRBV6-4 | TGTGCCAGCAGTCTGCCGAGGGAAAAACTGTTTTTT | CASSLPREKLFF
TRBD2 | NA | TRBJ2-1 | TRBV19 | TGTGCCAGTAGTATGATGGCGGGAGTTTACAATGAGCAGTTCTTC | CASSMMAGVYNEQFF
NA | NA | TRBJ1-2 | TRBV19 | TGTGCCAGTAAGGTGTCAGGGGCATATGGCTACACCTTC | CASKVSGAYGYTF
TRBD1 | NA | TRBJ1-1 | TRBV7-2 | TGTGCCAGCACCGACAGGGGAAGGCTTTTCTTT | CASTDRGRLFF
TRBD1 | NA | TRBJ2-7 | TRBV2 | TGTGCCAGCAGCCGGGACAGGGCTCTTAGCGAGCAGTACTTC | CASSRDRALSEQYF
NA | NA | TRBJ2-1 | TRBV19 | TGTGCCAGTAGTCCCCAACTAGTTGCAGAGCAGTTCTTC | CASSPQLVAEQFF
NA | NA | TRBJ2-1 | TRBV9 | TGTGCCAGCAGCCCCGGGGACAATGAGCAGTTCTTC | CASSPGDNEQFF
TRBD1 | NA | TRBJ2-7 | TRBV7-7 | TGTGCTAGCAGCTCTCGACAGGGAGTCGAGCAGTACTTC | CASSSRQGVEQYF
TRBD2 | NA | TRBJ2-7 | TRBV7-2 | TGTGCCAGCAGCTTATCTAGCGGGAGTGGGGGCGAGCAGTACTTC | CASSLSSGSGGEQYF
NA | NA | TRBJ2-5 | TRBV19 | TGTGCCAGTAGTACCCACTCCAACGCGGAGACCCAGTACTTC | CASSTHSNAETQYF
TRBD1 | NA | TRBJ1-2 | TRBV5-1 | TGCGCCAGCAGCCTCGATCCGGGACAGGGGGACTATGGCTACACCTTC | CASSLDPGQGDYGYTF